The clone carrying this TCR beta chain was counted many times. This CDR3 is built from 15 residues. With 0 bases removed from V and 4 bases from J, the gap between germline ends came to 9 bases. Germline lookup yields CDR1 MGHRA and CDR2 YSYEKL. The data were obtained in a study of T cells in Graves' hyperthyroidism and ophthalmopathy. Exclusion of patients followed from uncontrolled infection, other autoimmune disease, pregnancy or lactation. RNA transcripts served as the template for amplifying TCR beta CDR3 regions. The TCR CDR3 was amplified in a first-round RT-PCR using the HTBI primer set. MiXCR, run by TCRdb on the multiplex PCR reads, gives a single entry per CDR3 protein. The table includes tens of thousands of distinct CDR3 sequences, less than 50% detected once.

V and J are TRBV4-1 and TRBJ2-2; a possible D gene is TRBD2 (5 bases). Sequenced: blood. The source is a woman in her 50s with Graves' hyperthyroidism that later progressed to Graves' ophthalmopathy. In nucleotides, the CDR3 is TGCGCCAGCAGCCAAGATGCGGGTAGCACCGGGGAGCTGTTTTTT. It yields the protein CASSQDAGSTGELFF.